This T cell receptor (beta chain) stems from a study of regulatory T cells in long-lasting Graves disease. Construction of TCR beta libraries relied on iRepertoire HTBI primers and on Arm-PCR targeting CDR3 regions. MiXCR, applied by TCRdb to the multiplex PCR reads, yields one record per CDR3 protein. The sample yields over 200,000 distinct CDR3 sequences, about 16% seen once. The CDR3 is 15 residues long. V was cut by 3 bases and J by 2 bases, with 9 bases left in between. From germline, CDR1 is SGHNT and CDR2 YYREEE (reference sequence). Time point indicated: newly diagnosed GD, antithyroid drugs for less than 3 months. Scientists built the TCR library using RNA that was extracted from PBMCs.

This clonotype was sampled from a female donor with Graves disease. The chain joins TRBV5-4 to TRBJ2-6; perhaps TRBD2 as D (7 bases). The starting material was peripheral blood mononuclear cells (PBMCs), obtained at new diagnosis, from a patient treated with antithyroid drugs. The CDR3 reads CASSWEGAGANVLTF. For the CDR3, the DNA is TGTGCCAGCAGCTGGGAGGGGGCTGGGGCCAACGTCCTGACTTTC.